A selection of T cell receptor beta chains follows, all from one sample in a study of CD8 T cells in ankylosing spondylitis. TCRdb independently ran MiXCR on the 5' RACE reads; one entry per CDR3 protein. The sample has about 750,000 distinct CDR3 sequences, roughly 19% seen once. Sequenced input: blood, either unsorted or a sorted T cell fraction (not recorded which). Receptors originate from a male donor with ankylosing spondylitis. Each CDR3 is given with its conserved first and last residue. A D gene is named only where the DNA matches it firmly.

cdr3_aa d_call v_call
CASSRRTSAPRDTGELFF TRBD2 TRBV11-1
CASSLAPTVPWSPLHF - TRBV7-8
CASSALRTGTSIGTQYF - TRBV9
CASSQEDRGRTDTQYF TRBD1 TRBV4-2
CASSPVATSGRSQYF TRBD2 TRBV5-1
CASSPRAGGPRDNQPQHF TRBD1 TRBV18
CASSLDSRSSNYGYTF - TRBV7-9
CASGTWGTNTEAFF - TRBV3-1
CASSSTGQPGYNEQFF TRBD1 TRBV5-1
CASSTGYNTEAFF - TRBV27
CAAWDVVPGIQYF - TRBV27
CASKASPDTQYF - TRBV2
CASSLNPASYEQYF - TRBV7-3
CASSIPTGTSGPRTGELFF TRBD2 TRBV12-3/TRBV12-4
CATSSGQGEYEQYF TRBD1 TRBV15
CASSPVAGGAYNEQFF TRBD2 TRBV7-6
CASSFMDGGGETQYF TRBD2 TRBV12-3/TRBV12-4
CASSQDLLARAEQYF - TRBV4-2
CASSSYRQAEAFF - TRBV7-3
CASSYVHRVNTEAFF - TRBV6-2/TRBV6-3
CASTLPPPSTDTQYF - TRBV28
CASNVDRVNTEAFF TRBD1 TRBV12-3/TRBV12-4
CASKAGTADTQYF TRBD2 TRBV28
CASSLTREFGTKNIQYF - TRBV7-8
CAISAGTAFGYTF TRBD1 TRBV10-3
CASSQDGQYSGANVLTF - TRBV4-2
CASSQEFGGKEQYF - TRBV3-1
CASSLGVFNPNIQYF - TRBV11-2
CASSFLDVNTEAFF - TRBV12-3/TRBV12-4
CASSPRTGGGYGYTF TRBD1 TRBV12-3/TRBV12-4
CASSLLPGVRYSNQPQHF - TRBV6-1
CSARSGLAEVPSTDTQYF TRBD2 TRBV20-1
CASRANGTPVPEAFF - TRBV10-1
CASTARGETQYF - TRBV6-5
CATSDPTTDTQYF - TRBV24-1
CSAAFRGDSEAFF - TRBV20-1
CASSVETGVSSAEQYF - TRBV9
CASSGTGRADTQYF TRBD1 TRBV5-1
CASSKREQSNNEQFF TRBD2 TRBV7-2
CASSYSQPGTGELFF - TRBV6-5
CASSWGLAPKGDEQFF TRBD2 TRBV5-5
CSAPRVKSPLHYEQYF - TRBV20-1